This note documents a single T cell receptor beta chain sequence. This sample was included in a study of blood T cell repertoires in COVID-19. Study context: Donors in the United States, Italy and Spain gave samples during acute or convalescent COVID-19.

Germline loops: CDR1 MNHEY, CDR2 SVGAGI. This CDR3 contains 15 residues. With 8 bases removed from V and 0 bases from J, the gap between germline ends came to 16 bases. Authors' analysis steps: Amplification of reference gene primers provided the estimated nucleated cell counts. Measured with immunoSEQ multiplex PCR; TCRdb has only the in-frame clones, and not every one. V and J calls and clone size are copied from that table; D and trimming were computed from the DNA. Of 80,000 to 130,000 clones listed, 70% to 90% are singletons. The chain is built from TRBV6-5 and TRBJ1-1, with D tentatively TRBD1 (5 bases). The sequence derives from a woman aged 60-70 years with acute or convalescent COVID-19. The sequencing sample was made of peripheral blood. Here the CDR3 DNA reads TGTGCCAGCCATACAGGTTTTCCCATGAACACTGAAGCTTTCTTT. Amino acids: CASHTGFPMNTEAFF.